This entry describes one T cell receptor (beta chain). What it recognizes is unknown. Repertoires were generated with immunoSEQ multiplex PCR, while TCRdb's copy carries only in-frame clones and drops some. The sample includes around 70,000 clones, under 95% of them seen just once. CDR1 is MNHEY, CDR2 SMNVEV, per germline (reference sequence). V lost 5 bases and J 7 bases, leaving 21 bases between the germline ends. This CDR3 spans 15 amino acids. These data belong to a study of lymphopenia after photon versus proton radiotherapy. The study, taken as a whole, reports: In patients who died, overall survival fell as post-nadir TCR diversity dropped more. Survival link was tested only in deceased patients; proton benefit remains a possibility. Photon-treated patients lost naive T cells and TCR diversity; proton-treated stayed stable. After the lymphocyte nadir, photon-treated repertoires showed oligoclonal expansion, especially of CD8+ Temra cells.

Here the sequenced sample was peripheral blood, taken from a patient treated with photon-based radiotherapy. V gene TRBV27 combines with J gene TRBJ2-7; maybe TRBD1 (6 bases). The receptor's source is a woman aged 40 to 50 with cholangiocarcinoma. CDR3 DNA sequence: TGTGCCAGCAGTCCAAGCCGGCAGGGGACCGGAGAGCAGTACTTC. Translating it yields CASSPSRQGTGEQYF.